This TCR beta chain was observed in a study of T cells in Graves' hyperthyroidism and ophthalmopathy. General study results and limits: Ophthalmopathy was identified by the model a median 6.5 months ahead of onset.

CDR1 and CDR2 (germline): SGHKS, YYEKEE (reference sequence). The CDR3 sequence is 16 residues long. V lost 2 bases and J 1 base, leaving 14 bases between the germline ends. This clonotype came up many times. Its antigen is undetermined. The source material, RNA transcripts, was used to amplify TCR beta CDR3 regions. During a first-round RT-PCR of the TCR CDR3, the HTBI primer set was used. TCRdb recomputed calls from the multiplex PCR reads with MiXCR, one row per CDR3 protein. Of 540,000 or so distinct CDR3 sequences listed, 15% to 18% are singletons. Graves' hyperthyroidism without ophthalmopathy progression within 18 months was termed stable. Diagnosis of hyperthyroidism was new in patients aged 18 to 65, and its duration was under 2 months.

The sequence derives from a woman aged 25 to 45 with Graves' hyperthyroidism. Sequencing used blood. The V and J genes are TRBV5-5 and TRBJ2-3; D is unclear. The CDR3 DNA follows: TGTGCCAGCAGCTTAAGCCCTTTCACGGGCACAGATACGCAGTATTTT. Its translation: CASSLSPFTGTDTQYF.